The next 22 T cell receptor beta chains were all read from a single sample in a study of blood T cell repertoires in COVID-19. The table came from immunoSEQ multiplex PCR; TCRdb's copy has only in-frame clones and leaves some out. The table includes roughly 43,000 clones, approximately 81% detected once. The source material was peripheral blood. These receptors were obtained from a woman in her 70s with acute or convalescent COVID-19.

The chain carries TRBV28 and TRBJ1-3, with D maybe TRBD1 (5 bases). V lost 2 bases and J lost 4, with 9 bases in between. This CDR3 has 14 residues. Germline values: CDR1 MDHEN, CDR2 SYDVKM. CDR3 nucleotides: TGTGCCAGCAGTTTAGGCAGGGCGGGAAACACCATATATTTT. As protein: CASSLGRAGNTIYF.

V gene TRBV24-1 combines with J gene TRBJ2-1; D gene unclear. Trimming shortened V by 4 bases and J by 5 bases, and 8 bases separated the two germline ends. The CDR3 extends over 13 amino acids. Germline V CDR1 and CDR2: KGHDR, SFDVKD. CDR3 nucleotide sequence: TGTGCCACCAGTGAGGGCTCAAACAATGAGCAGTTCTTC. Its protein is CATSEGSNNEQFF.

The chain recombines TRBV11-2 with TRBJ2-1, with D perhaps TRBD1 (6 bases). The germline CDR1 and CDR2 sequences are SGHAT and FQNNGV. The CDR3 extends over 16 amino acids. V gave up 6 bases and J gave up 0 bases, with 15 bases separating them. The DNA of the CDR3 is TGTGCCAGCAGACCTGGGACACTATACTCCTACAATGAGCAGTTCTTC. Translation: CASRPGTLYSYNEQFF.

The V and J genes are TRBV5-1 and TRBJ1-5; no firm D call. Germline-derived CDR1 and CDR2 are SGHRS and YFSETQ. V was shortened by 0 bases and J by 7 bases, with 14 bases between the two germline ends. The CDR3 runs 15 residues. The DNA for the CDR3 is TGCGCCAGCAGCTTGGACTCTGCAGCCGGGCAGCCCCAGCATTTT. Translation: CASSLDSAAGQPQHF. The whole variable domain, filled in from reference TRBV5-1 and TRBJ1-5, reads KAGVTQTPRYLIKTRGQQVTLSCSPISGHRSVSWYQQTPGQGLQFLFEYFSETQRNKGNFPGRFSGRQFSNSRSEMNVSTLELGDSALYLCASSLDSAAGQPQHFGDGTRLSIL.

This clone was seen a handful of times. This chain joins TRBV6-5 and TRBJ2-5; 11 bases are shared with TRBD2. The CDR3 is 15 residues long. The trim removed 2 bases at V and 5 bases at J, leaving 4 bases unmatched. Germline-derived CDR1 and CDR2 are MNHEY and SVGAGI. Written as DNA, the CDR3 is TGTGCCAGCAGTTACCGAATAGCGGGGGGGGAGACCCAGTACTTC. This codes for CASSYRIAGGETQYF.

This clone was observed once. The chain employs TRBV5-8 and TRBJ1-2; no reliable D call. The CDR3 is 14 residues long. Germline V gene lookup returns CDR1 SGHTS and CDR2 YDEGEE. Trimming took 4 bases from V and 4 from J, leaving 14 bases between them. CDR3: CASSADLGGYGYTF. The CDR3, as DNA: TGTGCCAGCAGCGCTGACCTAGGCGGCTATGGCTACACCTTC.

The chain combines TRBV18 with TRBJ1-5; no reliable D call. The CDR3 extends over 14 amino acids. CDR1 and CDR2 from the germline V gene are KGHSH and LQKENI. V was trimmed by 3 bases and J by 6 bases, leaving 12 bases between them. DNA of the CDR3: TGTGCCAGCTCACCGTCGACTGCTCCTCAGCCCCAGCATTTT. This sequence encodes CASSPSTAPQPQHF.

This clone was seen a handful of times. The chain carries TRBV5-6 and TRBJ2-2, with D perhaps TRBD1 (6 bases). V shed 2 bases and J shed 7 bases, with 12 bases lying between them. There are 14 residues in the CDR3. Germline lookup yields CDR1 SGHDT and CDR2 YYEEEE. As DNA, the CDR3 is TGTGCCAGCAGCTTTTTACAGGGAATCGGGGAGCTGTTTTTT. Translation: CASSFLQGIGELFF.

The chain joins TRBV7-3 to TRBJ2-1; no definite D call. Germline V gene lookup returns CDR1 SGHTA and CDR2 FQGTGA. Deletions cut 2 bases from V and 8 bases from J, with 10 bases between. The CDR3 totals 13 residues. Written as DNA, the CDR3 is TGTGCCAGCAGCTTAGGAGTGAGCCATGAGCAGTTCTTC. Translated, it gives CASSLGVSHEQFF.

In DNA form, the CDR3 reads TGTGCCAGCAGTTACTCACACGCGGGGAGCGGCACTGAAGCTTTCTTT. It translates to CASSYSHAGSGTEAFF. The chain has TRBV6-2 or TRBV6-3 and TRBJ1-1; D call uncertain. CDR1 is MNHEY, CDR2 SVGEGT, per germline. The ends were cut back, 0 bases at V and 4 bases at J, with 15 bases in the middle. The CDR3 length is 16 residues.

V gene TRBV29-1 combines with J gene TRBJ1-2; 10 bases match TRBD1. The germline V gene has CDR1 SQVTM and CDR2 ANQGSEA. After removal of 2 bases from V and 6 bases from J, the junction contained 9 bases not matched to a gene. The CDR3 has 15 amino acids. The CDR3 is CSVEMPGTGDHGYTF. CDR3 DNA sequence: TGCAGCGTTGAAATGCCCGGGACAGGGGATCATGGCTACACCTTC.

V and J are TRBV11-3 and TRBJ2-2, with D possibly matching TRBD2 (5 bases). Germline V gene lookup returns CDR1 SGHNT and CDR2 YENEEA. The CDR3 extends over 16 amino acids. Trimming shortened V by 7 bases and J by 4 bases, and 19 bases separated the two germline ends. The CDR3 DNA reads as TGTGCCAGCATCTCCTCGGGATGGAATAGCACCGGGGAGCTGTTTTTT. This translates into CASISSGWNSTGELFF.

CDR3 sequence: CASSLGGTANYGYTF. CDR3 DNA sequence: TGTGCCAGCAGCCTAGGGGGGACAGCTAACTATGGCTACACCTTC. This sequence joins TRBV28 and TRBJ1-2; TRBD1 matches at 7 bases. The CDR3 is 15 residues long. The V and J ends lost 6 bases and 0 bases, in that order; junction bases with no gene match: 7. Germline loops: CDR1 MDHEN, CDR2 SYDVKM.

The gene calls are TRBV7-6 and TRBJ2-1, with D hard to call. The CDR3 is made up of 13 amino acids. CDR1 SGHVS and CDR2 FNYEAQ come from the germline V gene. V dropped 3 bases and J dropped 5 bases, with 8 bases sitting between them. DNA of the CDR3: TGTGCCAGCAGCTTTGCAGGAAACAATGAGCAGTTCTTC. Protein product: CASSFAGNNEQFF. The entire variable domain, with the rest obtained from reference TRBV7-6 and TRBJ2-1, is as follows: GAGVSQSPRYKVTKRGQDVALRCDPISGHVSLYWYRQALGQGPEFLTYFNYEAQQDKSGLPNDRFSAERPEGSISTLTIQRTEQRDSAMYRCASSFAGNNEQFFGPGTRLTVL.

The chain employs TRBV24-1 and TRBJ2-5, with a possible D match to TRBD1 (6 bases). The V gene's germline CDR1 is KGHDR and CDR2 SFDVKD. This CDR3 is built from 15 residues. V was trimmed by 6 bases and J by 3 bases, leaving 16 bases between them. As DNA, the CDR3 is TGTGCCACCAGTCGAGGGGGTCAGTTAGAAGAGACCCAGTACTTC. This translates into CATSRGGQLEETQYF.

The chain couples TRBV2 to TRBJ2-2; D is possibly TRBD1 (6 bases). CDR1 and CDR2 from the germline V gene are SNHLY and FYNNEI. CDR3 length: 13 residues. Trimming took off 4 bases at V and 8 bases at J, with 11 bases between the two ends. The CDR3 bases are TGTGCCAGCAGTGTGGTGGGGGCAGGGGAGCTGTTTTTT. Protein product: CASSVVGAGELFF.

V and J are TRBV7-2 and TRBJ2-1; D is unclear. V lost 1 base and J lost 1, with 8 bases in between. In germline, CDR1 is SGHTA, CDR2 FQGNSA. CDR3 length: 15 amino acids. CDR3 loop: CASSLVAQSYNEQFF. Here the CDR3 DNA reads TGTGCCAGCAGCTTAGTAGCACAATCCTACAATGAGCAGTTCTTC.

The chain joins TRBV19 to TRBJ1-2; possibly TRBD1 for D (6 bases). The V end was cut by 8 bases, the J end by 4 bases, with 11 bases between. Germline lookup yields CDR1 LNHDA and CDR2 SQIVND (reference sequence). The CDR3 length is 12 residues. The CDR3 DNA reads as TGTGCCAGTGTCGACAGGAGCTATGGCTACACCTTC. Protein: CASVDRSYGYTF.

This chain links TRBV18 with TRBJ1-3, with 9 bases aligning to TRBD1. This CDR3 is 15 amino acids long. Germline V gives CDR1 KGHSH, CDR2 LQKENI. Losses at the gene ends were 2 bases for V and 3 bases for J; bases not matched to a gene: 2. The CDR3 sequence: CASSPNRGLGNTIYF. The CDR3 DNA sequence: TGTGCCAGCTCACCAAACAGGGGGCTTGGAAACACCATATATTTT.

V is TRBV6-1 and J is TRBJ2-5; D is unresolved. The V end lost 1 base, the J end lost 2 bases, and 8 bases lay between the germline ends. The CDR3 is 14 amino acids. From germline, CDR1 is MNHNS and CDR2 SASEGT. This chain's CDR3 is CASSEDSGQETQYF. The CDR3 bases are TGTGCCAGCAGTGAAGATTCAGGTCAAGAGACCCAGTACTTC.

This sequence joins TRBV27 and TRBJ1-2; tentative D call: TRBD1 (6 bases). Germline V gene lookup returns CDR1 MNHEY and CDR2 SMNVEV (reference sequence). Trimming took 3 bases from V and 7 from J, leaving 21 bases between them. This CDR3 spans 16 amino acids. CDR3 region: CASSFSSLGALSGYTF. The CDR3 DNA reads TGTGCCAGCAGTTTCTCGTCCCTGGGGGCGCTTTCTGGCTACACCTTC.

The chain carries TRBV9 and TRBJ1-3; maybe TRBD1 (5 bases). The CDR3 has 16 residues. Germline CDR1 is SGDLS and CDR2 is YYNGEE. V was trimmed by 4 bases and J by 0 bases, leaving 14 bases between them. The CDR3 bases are TGTGCCAGCAGCCCCACCGGGACTGACTCTGGAAACACCATATATTTT. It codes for CASSPTGTDSGNTIYF.